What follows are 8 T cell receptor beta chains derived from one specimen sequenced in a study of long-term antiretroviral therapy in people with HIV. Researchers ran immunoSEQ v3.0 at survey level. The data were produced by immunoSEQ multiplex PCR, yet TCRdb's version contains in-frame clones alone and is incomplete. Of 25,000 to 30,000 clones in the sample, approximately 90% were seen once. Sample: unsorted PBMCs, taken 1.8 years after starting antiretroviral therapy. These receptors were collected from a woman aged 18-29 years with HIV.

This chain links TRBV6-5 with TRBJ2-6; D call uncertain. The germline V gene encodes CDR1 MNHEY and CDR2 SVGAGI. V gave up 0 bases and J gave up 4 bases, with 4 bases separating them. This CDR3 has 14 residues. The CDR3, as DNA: TGTGCCAGCAGTTACTCCAGGGGGGCCAACGTCCTGACTTTC. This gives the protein CASSYSRGANVLTF.

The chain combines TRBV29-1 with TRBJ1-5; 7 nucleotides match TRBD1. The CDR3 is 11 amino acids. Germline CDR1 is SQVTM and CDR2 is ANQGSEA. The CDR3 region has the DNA TGCCTCAACAGGGGAGATCAGCCCCAGCATTTT. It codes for CLNRGDQPQHF.

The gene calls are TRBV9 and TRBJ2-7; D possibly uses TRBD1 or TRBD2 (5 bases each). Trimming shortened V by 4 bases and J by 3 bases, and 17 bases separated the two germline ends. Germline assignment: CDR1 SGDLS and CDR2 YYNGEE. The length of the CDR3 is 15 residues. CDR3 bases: TGTGCCAGCAGCCCCCACGGGACCCTCAACTACGAGCAGTACTTC. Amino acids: CASSPHGTLNYEQYF.

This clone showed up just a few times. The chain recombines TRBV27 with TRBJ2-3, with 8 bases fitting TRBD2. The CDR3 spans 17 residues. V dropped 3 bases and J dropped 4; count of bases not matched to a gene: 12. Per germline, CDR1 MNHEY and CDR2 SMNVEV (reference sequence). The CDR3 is CASSFLVSGRLADTQYF. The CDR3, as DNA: TGTGCCAGCAGTTTTTTAGTGAGCGGGAGACTGGCAGATACGCAGTATTTT.

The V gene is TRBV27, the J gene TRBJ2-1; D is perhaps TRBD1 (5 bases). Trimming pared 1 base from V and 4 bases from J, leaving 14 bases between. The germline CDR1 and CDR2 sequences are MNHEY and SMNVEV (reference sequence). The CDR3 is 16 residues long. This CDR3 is CASSLYQGRSYNEQFF. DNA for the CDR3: TGTGCCAGCAGTTTATACCAGGGTAGATCGTACAATGAGCAGTTCTTC.

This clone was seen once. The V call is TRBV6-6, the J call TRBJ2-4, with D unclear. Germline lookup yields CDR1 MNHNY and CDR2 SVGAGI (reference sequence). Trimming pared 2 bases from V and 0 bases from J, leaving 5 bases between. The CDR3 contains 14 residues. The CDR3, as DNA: TGTGCCAGCAGTTACAGTACAGCCAAAAACATTCAGTACTTC. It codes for CASSYSTAKNIQYF.

CDR3 in amino acids: CASSHRTGPKNIQYF. CDR3 in DNA: TGTGCCAGCAGCCACCGGACAGGCCCCAAAAACATTCAGTACTTC. The rearrangement links TRBV14 to TRBJ2-4; 7 nucleotides agree with TRBD1. The V and J ends lost 3 bases and 2 bases, in that order; junction bases with no gene match: 4. The germline gives CDR1 SGHDN, CDR2 FVKESK. CDR3 size: 15 residues.

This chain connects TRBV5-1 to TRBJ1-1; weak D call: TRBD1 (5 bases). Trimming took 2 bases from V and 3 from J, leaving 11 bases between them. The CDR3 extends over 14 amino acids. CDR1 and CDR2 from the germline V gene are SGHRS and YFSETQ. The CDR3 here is CASSFKGRDTEAFF. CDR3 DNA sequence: TGCGCCAGCAGCTTTAAGGGGAGGGACACTGAAGCTTTCTTT.